The 25 T cell receptor beta chains below all came from one sample that was sequenced in a study of blood T cell repertoires in COVID-19. Sequenced by immunoSEQ multiplex PCR; TCRdb stores in-frame clones only, minus some. Among about half a million clones, around 85% were seen once, and the ten largest hold approximately 2.9%. Sequencing was carried out using peripheral blood. The receptors originated from a human donor in a cohort sampled during active COVID-19.

V and J are TRBV5-1 and TRBJ2-5; TRBD2 aligns across 11 bases. This CDR3 is built from 16 residues. CDR1 and CDR2 from the germline V gene are SGHRS and YFSETQ. The V gene end was trimmed by 4 bases and the J gene end by 2 bases; junction bases not matched to a gene: 7. The CDR3 here is CASSEGTSGRQETQYF. DNA for the CDR3: TGCGCCAGCAGCGAGGGGACTAGCGGAAGACAAGAGACCCAGTACTTC.

CDR3: CASSARTSGQQETQYF. CDR3 in DNA: TGTGCCAGCAGTGCCCGGACTAGCGGGCAGCAAGAGACCCAGTACTTC. The chain uses TRBV27 and TRBJ2-5; 11 bases match TRBD2. Germline CDR1 is MNHEY and CDR2 is SMNVEV (reference sequence). V shed 5 bases and J 2 bases; nucleotides not matched to a gene: 7. The CDR3 extends over 16 amino acids.

This sequence joins TRBV7-2 and TRBJ2-3; tentative D call: TRBD2 (5 bases). Deletions cut 1 base from V and 7 bases from J, with 15 bases between. The CDR3 runs to 15 residues. Per the germline V gene, CDR1 is SGHTA and CDR2 is FQGNSA. The CDR3 here is CASSLVGVKRNTQYF. The CDR3 DNA reads TGTGCCAGCAGCTTAGTCGGGGTTAAGAGGAATACGCAGTATTTT.

This rearrangement joins TRBV5-1 to TRBJ2-3; 9 bases line up with TRBD2. Germline V gene sequence: CDR1 SGHRS, CDR2 YFSETQ. Germline trimming cut 4 bases from V and 3 bases from J; bases unmatched to any gene: 9. CDR3 length: 16 residues. The CDR3 loop is CASSPGSSGRTDTQYF. The CDR3 coding sequence is TGCGCCAGCAGCCCTGGGAGTAGCGGGAGAACAGATACGCAGTATTTT.

This clone was observed once. This chain links TRBV30 with TRBJ1-1; unclear D gene. Germline CDR1 and CDR2: GTSNPN and SVGIG (reference sequence). V lost 1 base, J lost 11 bases, and 14 bases lay in between. The CDR3 sequence is 12 residues long. In DNA form, the CDR3 reads TGTGCCTGGAGTGGCTCTAGGCCGCGGGCTTTCTTT. This encodes CAWSGSRPRAFF.

The gene calls are TRBV5-4 and TRBJ2-5; 8 nucleotides match TRBD1. The V gene end was trimmed by 3 bases and the J gene end by 5 bases; junction bases not matched to a gene: 0. CDR3 length: 12 residues. In germline, CDR1 is SGHNT, CDR2 YYREEE (reference sequence). The CDR3 DNA reads TGTGCCAGCAGCTCAGGGGGCGAGACCCAGTACTTC. It yields the protein CASSSGGETQYF.

The genes are TRBV6-4 and TRBJ2-7; TRBD2 is a possible D gene (6 bases). Trimming took 0 bases from V and 2 from J, leaving 14 bases between them. Germline CDR1 is MRHNA and CDR2 is SNTAGT. The CDR3 totals 16 residues. This CDR3 is CASSDSRAGDPYEQYF. The CDR3 nucleotides are TGTGCCAGCAGTGACTCGCGAGCGGGTGACCCCTACGAGCAGTACTTC.

J is TRBJ1-2 and V is TRBV11-2, with D maybe TRBD1 (5 bases). CDR1 is SGHAT, CDR2 FQNNGV, per germline. This CDR3 comprises 14 residues. V was clipped by 5 bases and J by 7 bases, with 17 bases between them. CDR3 amino acids: CASSGGIGTSGYTF. CDR3 DNA: TGTGCCAGCAGCGGGGGGATCGGGACCAGTGGCTACACCTTC. Filled out from reference TRBV11-2 and TRBJ1-2, the complete variable domain reads EAGVAQSPRYKIIEKRQSVAFWCNPISGHATLYWYQQILGQGPKLLIQFQNNGVVDDSQLPKDRFSAERLKGVDSTLKIQPAKLEDSAVYLCASSGGIGTSGYTFGSGTRLTVV.

The chain recombines TRBV7-2 with TRBJ2-7; a weak D match, TRBD2 (6 bases). V was pared by 4 bases and J by 2 bases, with 15 bases between. Germline V gives CDR1 SGHTA, CDR2 FQGNSA. The CDR3 covers 15 residues. The CDR3 sequence: CASSSRLGGPYEQYF. As DNA, the CDR3 is TGTGCCAGCAGCTCTCGCTTGGGGGGTCCCTACGAGCAGTACTTC.

This sequence joins TRBV19 and TRBJ2-2; 7 positions match TRBD1. The germline gives CDR1 LNHDA, CDR2 SQIVND (reference sequence). CDR3 length equals 16 residues. V dropped 6 bases and J dropped 6; count of bases not matched to a gene: 13. The chain's CDR3 is CASRPRDRGFSGELFF. As DNA, the CDR3 is TGTGCCAGTAGACCCCGGGACAGAGGGTTCTCCGGGGAGCTGTTTTTT.

This rearrangement joins TRBV19 to TRBJ1-5; 7 bases line up with TRBD1. CDR1 is LNHDA and CDR2 is SQIVND in the germline V gene (reference sequence). V was clipped by 11 bases and J by 2 bases; unmatched bases: 12. The CDR3 runs 15 residues. The CDR3 spells CASRGRDRGNQPQHF. DNA of the CDR3: TGTGCCTCTCGAGGCCGGGACAGAGGCAATCAGCCCCAGCATTTT.

This clone was detected only a few times. V is TRBV3-1 (or the pseudogene TRBV3-2) and J is TRBJ2-3; tentatively, D is TRBD2 (7 bases). Germline V gene sequence: CDR1 LGHDT, CDR2 YNNKEL (reference sequence). The CDR3 is made up of 16 amino acids. V lost 4 bases and J 3 bases, leaving 17 bases between the germline ends. The DNA of the CDR3 is TGTGCCAGCAGCCGGGGGGGCGATCCTTGGACAGATACGCAGTATTTT. Protein: CASSRGGDPWTDTQYF.

This rearrangement joins TRBV5-4 to TRBJ2-7, with 11 bases aligning to TRBD2. Germline V gives CDR1 SGHNT, CDR2 YYREEE (reference sequence). The CDR3 runs 15 residues. V trimming: 2 bases; J trimming: 5 bases; junction bases outside the gene matches: 6. The CDR3 sequence: CASSFTSGSFNEQYF. CDR3 nucleotides: TGTGCCAGCAGCTTTACTAGCGGGAGTTTTAACGAGCAGTACTTC.

The chain carries TRBV7-9 and TRBJ1-1; D is possibly TRBD1 (5 bases). V lost 3 bases to trimming and J lost 4 bases, with 15 bases between them. The CDR3 covers 15 residues. Germline V gene lookup returns CDR1 SEHNR and CDR2 FQNEAQ (reference sequence). CDR3: CASSFYGGTVTEAFF. In DNA, the CDR3 is TGTGCCAGCAGCTTCTATGGCGGGACGGTCACTGAAGCTTTCTTT.

Worth noting for this clone: This CDR3 is also generated by other DNA sequences in the sample. The chain is built from TRBV3-1 (or the pseudogene TRBV3-2) and TRBJ2-2; D might be TRBD2 (5 bases). CDR1 and CDR2 from the germline V gene are LGHDT and YNNKEL (reference sequence). V lost 2 bases, J lost 5 bases, and 6 bases lay in between. CDR3 size: 13 residues. CDR3 bases: TGTGCCAGCAGCCAAAGAGGGACCGGGGAGCTGTTTTTT. Its protein is CASSQRGTGELFF.

This clone was seen a single time. The V and J genes are TRBV5-6 and TRBJ1-5, with D uncertain. The V end lost 0 bases, the J end lost 2 bases, and 9 bases lay between the germline ends. There are 15 residues in the CDR3. Germline CDR1 is SGHDT and CDR2 is YYEEEE. The CDR3 region is CASSLGGNGNQPQHF. The CDR3 coding sequence is TGTGCCAGCAGCTTGGGAGGGAACGGCAATCAGCCCCAGCATTTT.

The chain links TRBV9 to TRBJ2-1, with TRBD2 matching 7 bases. Germline trimming cut 7 bases from V and 5 bases from J; bases unmatched to any gene: 6. The CDR3 consists of 13 residues. Germline loops: CDR1 SGDLS, CDR2 YYNGEE. The CDR3 spells CASGLAVHNEQFF. For the CDR3, the DNA is TGTGCCAGCGGGCTAGCGGTCCACAATGAGCAGTTCTTC. The full variable domain, with the rest looked up from reference TRBV9 and TRBJ2-1, is DSGVTQTPKHLITATGQRVTLRCSPRSGDLSVYWYQQSLDQGLQFLIQYYNGEERAKGNILERFSAQQFPDLHSELNLSSLELGDSALYFCASGLAVHNEQFFGPGTRLTVL.

The rearrangement uses TRBV29-1 and TRBJ2-3, with TRBD2 identical over 11 bases. This CDR3 has 15 residues. Germline V lookup: CDR1 SQVTM, CDR2 ANQGSEA. With 4 bases clipped from V and 1 base from J, the junction kept 4 bases outside the gene matches. This CDR3 is CSVVVAGGGTDTQYF. In nucleotides, the CDR3 is TGCAGCGTTGTGGTAGCGGGAGGGGGCACAGATACGCAGTATTTT.

This rearrangement joins TRBV18 to TRBJ2-7; 8 nucleotides agree with TRBD2. Per germline, CDR1 KGHSH and CDR2 LQKENI. V gave up 3 bases and J gave up 2 bases; unmatched junction bases: 6. This CDR3 has 15 residues. In DNA, the CDR3 is TGTGCCAGCTCACCGGGACTAGGGACTGCCTACGAGCAGTACTTC. Protein product: CASSPGLGTAYEQYF.

The genes are TRBV7-2 and TRBJ2-7, with D possibly TRBD2 on 6 matching bases. The CDR3 contains 16 residues. CDR1 SGHTA and CDR2 FQGNSA come from the germline V gene. The V end lost 0 bases, the J end lost 0 bases, and 12 bases lay between the germline ends. CDR3 amino acids: CASSLAPGTPSYEQYF. For the CDR3, the DNA is TGTGCCAGCAGCTTAGCGCCGGGGACTCCCTCCTACGAGCAGTACTTC.

There are a few counts of this clone. The chain carries TRBV2 and TRBJ2-7, with TRBD2 matching over 7 bases. CDR1 is SNHLY, CDR2 FYNNEI, per germline. The CDR3 is 14 residues long. V was pared by 6 bases and J by 5 bases, with 10 bases of the junction left unmatched. The CDR3 DNA sequence: TGTGCCAGCAGGACACGCCCTACTAGCGACGAGCAGTACTTC. Its protein is CASRTRPTSDEQYF. Supplemented by reference TRBV2 and TRBJ2-7, the full variable domain reads EPEVTQTPSHQVTQMGQEVILRCVPISNHLYFYWYRQILGQKVEFLVSFYNNEISEKSEIFDDQFSVERPDGSNFTLKIRSTKLEDSAMYFCASRTRPTSDEQYFGPGTRLTVT.

The chain has TRBV25-1 and TRBJ2-2; D not certain. Germline values: CDR1 MGHDK, CDR2 SYGVNS. Trimming took off 4 bases at V and 3 bases at J, with 9 bases between the two ends. The CDR3 extends over 14 amino acids. This CDR3 is CASSAPKHTGELFF. The DNA of the CDR3 is TGTGCCAGCAGTGCCCCCAAGCACACCGGGGAGCTGTTTTTT.

The V gene is TRBV7-6, the J gene TRBJ2-7; TRBD2 agrees at 10 bases. The CDR3 is 16 amino acids. Germline CDR1 and CDR2: SGHVS and FNYEAQ. Germline trimming cut 5 bases from V and 1 base from J; bases unmatched to any gene: 8. CDR3 coding DNA: TGTGCCAGCAGCCCGTACGGGACTAGCGATTCCTACGAGCAGTACTTC. Protein: CASSPYGTSDSYEQYF.

This chain uses TRBV11-1 with TRBJ2-2; D not certain. There are 13 residues in the CDR3. Germline loops: CDR1 SGHAT, CDR2 FQDESV (reference sequence). V was shortened by 7 bases and J by 3 bases, with 9 bases between the two germline ends. The CDR3 DNA follows: TGTGCCAGCAAAAACCGGGACACCGGGGAGCTGTTTTTT. This translates into CASKNRDTGELFF. The full variable domain, with the rest looked up from reference TRBV11-1 and TRBJ2-2, is EAEVAQSPRYKITEKSQAVAFWCDPISGHATLYWYRQILGQGPELLVQFQDESVVDDSQLPKDRFSAERLKGVDSTLKIQPAELGDSAMYLCASKNRDTGELFFGEGSRLTVL.

In its sample, this clone was seen once. The chain employs TRBV6-1 and TRBJ2-5, with 8 bases fitting TRBD2. The germline CDR1 and CDR2 sequences are MNHNS and SASEGT. This CDR3 contains 15 residues. Unmatched junction bases numbered 1, after V lost 0 bases and J lost 1 base. The CDR3 coding sequence is TGTGCCAGCAGTGAAGCCGGGACTAGCCAAGAGACCCAGTACTTC. It yields the protein CASSEAGTSQETQYF.